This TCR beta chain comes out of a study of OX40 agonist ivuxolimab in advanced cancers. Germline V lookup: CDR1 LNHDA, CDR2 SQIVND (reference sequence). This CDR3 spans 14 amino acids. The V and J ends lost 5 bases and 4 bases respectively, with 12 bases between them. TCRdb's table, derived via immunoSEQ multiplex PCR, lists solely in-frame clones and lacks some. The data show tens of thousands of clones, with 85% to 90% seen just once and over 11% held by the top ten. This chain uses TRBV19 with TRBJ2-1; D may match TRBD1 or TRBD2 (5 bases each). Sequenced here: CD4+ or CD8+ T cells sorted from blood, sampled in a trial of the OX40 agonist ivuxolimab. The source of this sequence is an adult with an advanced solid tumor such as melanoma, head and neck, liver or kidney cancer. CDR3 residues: CASSGTSKYNEQFF. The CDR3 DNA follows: TGTGCCAGTAGTGGGACCTCCAAATACAATGAGCAGTTCTTC.